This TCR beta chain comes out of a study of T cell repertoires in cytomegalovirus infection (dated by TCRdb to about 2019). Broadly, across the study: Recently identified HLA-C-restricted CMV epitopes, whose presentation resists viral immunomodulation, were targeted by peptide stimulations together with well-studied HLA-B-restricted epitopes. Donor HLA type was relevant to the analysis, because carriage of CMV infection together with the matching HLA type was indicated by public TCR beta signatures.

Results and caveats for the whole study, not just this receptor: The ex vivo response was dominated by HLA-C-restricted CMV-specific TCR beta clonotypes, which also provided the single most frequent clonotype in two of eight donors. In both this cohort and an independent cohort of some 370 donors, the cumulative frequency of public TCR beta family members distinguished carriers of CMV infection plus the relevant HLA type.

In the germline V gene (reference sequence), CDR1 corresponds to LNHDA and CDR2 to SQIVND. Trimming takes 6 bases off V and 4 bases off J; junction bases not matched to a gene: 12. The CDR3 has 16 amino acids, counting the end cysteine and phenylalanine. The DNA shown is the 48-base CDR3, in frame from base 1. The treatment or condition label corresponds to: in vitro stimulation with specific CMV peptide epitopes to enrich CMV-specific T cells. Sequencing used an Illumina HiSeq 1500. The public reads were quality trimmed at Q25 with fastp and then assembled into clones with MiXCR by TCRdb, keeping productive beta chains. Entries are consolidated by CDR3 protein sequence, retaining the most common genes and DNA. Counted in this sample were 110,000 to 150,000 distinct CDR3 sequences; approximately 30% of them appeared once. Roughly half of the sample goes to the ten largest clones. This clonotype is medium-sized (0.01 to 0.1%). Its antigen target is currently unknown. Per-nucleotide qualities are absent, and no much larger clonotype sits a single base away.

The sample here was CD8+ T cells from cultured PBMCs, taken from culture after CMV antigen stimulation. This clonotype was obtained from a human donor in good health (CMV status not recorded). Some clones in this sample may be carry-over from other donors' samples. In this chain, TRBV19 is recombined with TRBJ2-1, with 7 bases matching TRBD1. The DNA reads TGTGCCAGTAGCCTGAAGGGGGCAGGTTCGTACAATGAGCAGTTCTTC. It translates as CASSLKGAGSYNEQFF.